One sample yielded the 32 T cell receptor beta chains listed below, sequenced in a study of T cell changes during pregnancy in multiple sclerosis. The assay was immunoSEQ multiplex PCR, and TCRdb's table has in-frame clones only and misses some. The sample consists of tens of thousands of clones, over 80% of them appearing once. The material sequenced was CD4+ T cells from peripheral blood mononuclear cells, taken before pregnancy. The source of these receptors is a female donor with multiple sclerosis, enrolled in a pregnancy study.

This clone was counted a few times. The gene calls are TRBV6-6 and TRBJ1-1; tentative D call: TRBD1 (5 bases). CDR3 length: 14 residues. The germline V gene encodes CDR1 MNHNY and CDR2 SVGAGI (reference sequence). The V end lost 7 bases, the J end lost 0 bases, and 12 bases lay between the germline ends. Here the CDR3 reads CASTLQGMNTEAFF. The DNA of the CDR3 is TGTGCCAGCACCCTTCAGGGAATGAACACTGAAGCTTTCTTT.

J is TRBJ1-1 and V is TRBV6-1; 8 bases align to TRBD1. The CDR3 length is 13 residues. Germline V gene data show CDR1 as MNHNS and CDR2 as SASEGT. The J segment lost 11 bases and the V segment lost 3 bases, leaving 8 bases of the junction unmatched. Here the CDR3 DNA reads TGTGCCAGCAGTGATAGACAGGGGATTGTGGCTTTCTTT. Protein sequence: CASSDRQGIVAFF.

In its sample, this clone was seen once. This chain links TRBV9 with TRBJ2-7, with D tentatively TRBD1 (5 bases). This CDR3 has 14 residues. The V gene lost 2 bases and the J gene lost 4 bases, with 13 bases spanning the gap. Germline V CDR1 and CDR2: SGDLS, YYNGEE. The CDR3 bases are TGTGCCAGCAGCGTTGGGGCCGGTTGGTACGAGCAGTACTTC. Encoded protein: CASSVGAGWYEQYF.

The chain carries TRBV7-9 and TRBJ2-7, with 9 bases identical to TRBD1. Germline values: CDR1 SEHNR, CDR2 FQNEAQ (reference sequence). This CDR3 contains 15 residues. V lost 7 bases, J lost 4 bases, and 11 bases stayed unmatched. CDR3 DNA: TGTGCCAGCACTAATCAACCGGGACAGGGTTACGAGCAGTACTTC. Protein: CASTNQPGQGYEQYF. Full variable domain (outside the CDR3, taken from reference TRBV7-9 and TRBJ2-7): DTGVSQNPRHKITKRGQNVTFRCDPISEHNRLYWYRQTLGQGPEFLTYFQNEAQLEKSRLLSDRFSAERPKGSFSTLEIQRTEQGDSAMYLCASTNQPGQGYEQYFGPGTRLTVT.

This clone was counted between two and nine times. V usage is TRBV19 and J usage is TRBJ2-7; 7 bases align to TRBD2. With V trimmed by 5 bases and J by 2 bases, 3 bases remained unmatched. This CDR3 is 13 amino acids long. Germline V gives CDR1 LNHDA, CDR2 SQIVND (reference sequence). CDR3 sequence (DNA): TGTGCCAGTAGTGGGACTACCACCTACGAGCAGTACTTC. This codes for CASSGTTTYEQYF.

The rearrangement uses TRBV10-3 and TRBJ1-6; possibly TRBD1 for D (5 bases). The V end lost 4 bases, the J end lost 10 bases, and 14 bases lay between the germline ends. The CDR3 runs to 14 residues. The germline V gene encodes CDR1 ENHRY and CDR2 SYGVKD. Here the CDR3 DNA reads TGTGCCATCAGTGCGGGTAGGGGATTGTCACCCCTCCACTTT. Translation gives CAISAGRGLSPLHF.

This chain joins TRBV7-8 and TRBJ2-7; D is possibly TRBD1 (6 bases). V lost 5 bases and J 2 bases, leaving 13 bases between the germline ends. From germline, CDR1 is SGHVS and CDR2 FQNEAQ. The CDR3 is 14 residues long. This CDR3 is CASSTRQVPYEQYF. CDR3 DNA: TGTGCCAGCAGCACAAGACAGGTCCCCTACGAGCAGTACTTC.

The chain recombines TRBV7-9 with TRBJ1-2, with 8 bases lining up with TRBD1. V lost 7 bases and J lost 6; bases outside the gene matches: 10. The CDR3 loop spans 14 amino acids. The germline V gene has CDR1 SEHNR and CDR2 FQNEAQ (reference sequence). The CDR3 protein is CASTRTGQTHGYTF. Written as DNA, the CDR3 is TGTGCCAGCACCCGGACAGGGCAAACCCATGGCTACACCTTC.

The rearrangement uses TRBV5-4 and TRBJ1-2; 9 positions agree with TRBD1. With 6 bases clipped from V and 2 bases from J, the junction kept 5 bases outside the gene matches. The germline CDR1 and CDR2 sequences are SGHNT and YYREEE (reference sequence). There are 14 residues in the CDR3. CDR3 sequence reads: CASTLQGANYGYTF. The CDR3 nucleotides are TGTGCCAGCACCCTACAGGGGGCCAACTATGGCTACACCTTC.

This chain uses TRBV21-1 with TRBJ1-2. TRBV21-1 is tagged as a pseudogene. CDR3 length: 17 amino acids. The CDR3 nucleotides read TGTGCCAGCAGCAAGACCACTCGGACTCAAGCTAACTATGGCTACACCTTC. This sequence encodes CASSKTTRTQANYGYTF.

This clone was counted a single time. The chain combines TRBV6-5 with TRBJ2-1; D gene ambiguous. Germline V gives CDR1 MNHEY, CDR2 SVGAGI. CDR3 size: 15 residues. Trimming stripped 3 bases from V and 7 bases from J, with 16 bases between. Here the CDR3 DNA reads TGTGCCAGCAGTTATCGGCGGCAGATAACTAATGAGCAGTTCTTC. It is translated as CASSYRRQITNEQFF.

The gene calls are TRBV19 and TRBJ2-5; 12 bases fit TRBD2. The germline gives CDR1 LNHDA, CDR2 SQIVND (reference sequence). The CDR3 length is 15 residues. V lost 5 bases to trimming and J lost 5 bases; unmatched junction nucleotides: 6. The CDR3 coding sequence is TGTGCCAGTAGTGCTAGCGGGGGGGCTACGGAGACCCAGTACTTC. It translates to CASSASGGATETQYF.

The chain links TRBV30 to TRBJ1-6; D is unresolved. The CDR3 has 13 amino acids. Germline V gives CDR1 GTSNPN, CDR2 SVGIG (reference sequence). Trimming left V 4 bases short and J 7 bases short, with 11 bases between. This CDR3 reads CAWTSSRNSPLHF. Here the CDR3 DNA reads TGTGCCTGGACAAGTTCGAGAAATTCACCCCTCCACTTT.

This clone was recorded only once. J is TRBJ1-2 and V is TRBV6-6; 7 positions match TRBD1. V lost 7 bases to trimming and J lost 8 bases; unmatched junction nucleotides: 10. CDR1 and CDR2 (germline): MNHNY, SVGAGI (reference sequence). This CDR3 has 13 residues. As DNA, the CDR3 is TGTGCCAGCACCAACCGGACAGGCGGAGGCTACACCTTC. Translated: CASTNRTGGGYTF.

This rearrangement joins TRBV20-1 to TRBJ2-5; D unresolved. From germline, CDR1 is DFQATT and CDR2 SNEGSKA (reference sequence). V lost 5 bases to trimming and J lost 5 bases, with 3 bases between them. This CDR3 contains 9 residues. The CDR3 DNA sequence: TGCAGTGCTTCGGAGACCCAGTACTTC. Encoded protein: CSASETQYF.

This clone appeared a few times. V gene TRBV7-2 combines with J gene TRBJ1-2; D remains unclear. Trimming left V 2 bases short and J 8 bases short, with 9 bases between. Germline assignment: CDR1 SGHTA and CDR2 FQGNSA. CDR3 size: 12 residues. For the CDR3, the DNA is TGTGCCAGCAGCTTATACTCATTGGGCTACACCTTC. The encoded protein is CASSLYSLGYTF.

V and J are TRBV7-2 and TRBJ2-1; 9 bases are shared with TRBD2. The CDR3 runs to 16 residues. J lost 8 bases, V lost 5 bases, and 13 bases had no gene match. The germline gives CDR1 SGHTA, CDR2 FQGNSA. CDR3 DNA sequence: TGTGCCAGCAGCCCAGGTGGACTAGCGAGCGGCTATGAGCAGTTCTTC. Amino acids: CASSPGGLASGYEQFF.

The rearrangement joins TRBV7-3 to TRBJ1-1; D uncertain. The CDR3 extends over 13 amino acids. Germline V lookup: CDR1 SGHTA, CDR2 FQGTGA. The V gene lost 4 bases and the J gene lost 3 bases, with 9 bases spanning the gap. The CDR3 DNA follows: TGTGCCAGCAGCTCGTTTCGGGACACTGAAGCTTTCTTT. It is translated as CASSSFRDTEAFF.

The J gene is TRBJ2-1, the V gene TRBV6-6; weak D call: TRBD2 (7 bases). Germline V CDR1 and CDR2: MNHNY, SVGAGI (reference sequence). V was clipped by 2 bases and J by 5 bases, with 13 bases between them. The CDR3 is 15 residues long. In DNA form, the CDR3 reads TGTGCCAGCAGTTACGGCGGGGGCGACCACAATGAGCAGTTCTTC. It specifies CASSYGGGDHNEQFF.

The chain links TRBV5-1 to TRBJ1-2, with unresolved D. This CDR3 is built from 13 residues. CDR1 is SGHRS, CDR2 YFSETQ, per germline. Trimming removed 1 base at V and 2 bases at J, with 6 bases between. CDR3 in amino acids: CASSLTENYGYTF. The CDR3 DNA reads TGCGCCAGCAGCTTGACTGAGAACTATGGCTACACCTTC.

The gene calls are TRBV9 and TRBJ1-6; perhaps TRBD1 as D (6 bases). V was clipped by 0 bases and J by 5 bases, with 15 bases between them. Germline V gene lookup returns CDR1 SGDLS and CDR2 YYNGEE. The CDR3 spans 17 residues. The CDR3 DNA follows: TGTGCCAGCAGCGTAGGACCGGGACACACGAATAATTCACCCCTCCACTTT. It encodes CASSVGPGHTNNSPLHF.

The chain carries TRBV6-4 and TRBJ2-1; TRBD1 matches at 10 bases. The trim removed 0 bases at V and 9 bases at J, leaving 5 bases unmatched. CDR1 MRHNA and CDR2 SNTAGT come from the germline V gene. The CDR3 extends over 15 amino acids. The CDR3 DNA reads as TGTGCCAGCAGTGACTCTGGGACAGGGGCTGGTGAGCAGTTCTTC. Its protein product is CASSDSGTGAGEQFF.

The CDR3 spells CASSHNPRGDRAVMNTEAFF. DNA for the CDR3: TGCGCCAGCAGCCACAATCCCAGGGGGGACAGGGCAGTTATGAACACTGAAGCTTTCTTT. The chain is built from TRBV4-1 and TRBJ1-1, with 9 bases fitting TRBD1. In germline, CDR1 is MGHRA, CDR2 YSYEKL. CDR3 size: 20 residues. V trimming: 3 bases; J trimming: 0 bases; junction bases outside the gene matches: 17.

This clone was seen only once. This chain links TRBV19 with TRBJ1-6; 7 nucleotides match TRBD1. The trim removed 7 bases at V and 6 bases at J, leaving 6 bases unmatched. The germline V gene has CDR1 LNHDA and CDR2 SQIVND (reference sequence). This CDR3 spans 14 amino acids. CDR3: CASTRGQVNSPLHF. As DNA, the CDR3 is TGTGCCAGTACCCGAGGACAGGTTAATTCACCCCTCCACTTT.

The chain combines TRBV7-3 with TRBJ2-1, with 12 bases that match TRBD2. CDR3 length equals 18 residues. Germline lookup yields CDR1 SGHTA and CDR2 FQGTGA. J gave up 3 bases and V 1 base, and 7 bases lay outside the gene matches. The CDR3, as DNA: TGTGCCAGCAGCTTAAAAAGCGGACTAGCGGGGCTCTACAATGAGCAGTTCTTC. Translating it yields CASSLKSGLAGLYNEQFF.

V and J are TRBV11-3 and TRBJ2-7, with D unclear. CDR1 and CDR2 (germline): SGHNT, YENEEA. V lost 3 bases to trimming and J lost 7 bases, with 10 bases between them. This CDR3 is 12 amino acids long. The CDR3 DNA follows: TGTGCCAGCAGCTTCGGTGGTCGGGAGCAGTACTTC. It yields the protein CASSFGGREQYF.

In DNA form, the CDR3 reads TGTGCCTCCCGATCTCTCCCGGGACTAGCGGACCTGTTTCGTCCGCAGTATTTT. Translating gives CASRSLPGLADLFRPQYF. The V call is TRBV27, the J call TRBJ2-3, with 11 bases matching TRBD2. J gave up 10 bases and V 11 bases, and 26 bases lay outside the gene matches. This CDR3 is built from 18 residues. CDR1 and CDR2 (germline): MNHEY, SMNVEV (reference sequence).

The chain is built from TRBV5-4 and TRBJ1-1, with 7 bases lining up with TRBD1. The V and J ends lost 2 bases and 8 bases, in that order; junction bases with no gene match: 6. The germline V gene encodes CDR1 SGHNT and CDR2 YYREEE (reference sequence). The CDR3 contains 13 residues. CDR3 protein: CASSFPGGREAFF. The CDR3 DNA is TGTGCCAGCAGCTTTCCAGGGGGGAGGGAAGCTTTCTTT.

This chain connects TRBV7-9 to TRBJ1-1, with D maybe TRBD1 (5 bases). CDR1 SEHNR and CDR2 FQNEAQ come from the germline V gene (reference sequence). CDR3 size: 14 residues. V lost 5 bases and J lost 2, with 12 bases in between. The DNA for the CDR3 is TGTGCCAGCAGCACCGACAGACCCAACACTGAAGCTTTCTTT. Translating it yields CASSTDRPNTEAFF.

In its sample, this clone was seen once. This chain connects TRBV29-1 to TRBJ1-1; 7 positions match TRBD1. The V and J ends lost 3 bases and 1 base, in that order; junction bases with no gene match: 5. Germline values: CDR1 SQVTM, CDR2 ANQGSEA. This CDR3 contains 14 residues. CDR3 residues: CSVDLEGANTEAFF. In nucleotides, the CDR3 is TGCAGCGTTGACCTCGAGGGGGCGAACACTGAAGCTTTCTTT.

This clone was detected once. The chain carries TRBV5-1 and TRBJ1-2, with D perhaps matching TRBD1 (6 bases). V gave up 4 bases and J gave up 1 base, with 14 bases separating them. The length of the CDR3 is 15 residues. Germline V gene data show CDR1 as SGHRS and CDR2 as YFSETQ. This CDR3 reads CASSPVGGDNYGYTF. DNA for the CDR3: TGCGCCAGCAGCCCGGTAGGGGGGGATAACTATGGCTACACCTTC.

This rearrangement joins TRBV5-4 to TRBJ2-1; 7 bases agree with TRBD1. In germline, CDR1 is SGHNT, CDR2 YYREEE (reference sequence). J gave up 7 bases and V 4 bases, and 5 bases lay outside the gene matches. The CDR3 extends over 13 amino acids. The CDR3 spells CASSHPTGNEQFF. The CDR3 DNA reads TGTGCCAGCAGCCACCCGACAGGGAATGAGCAGTTCTTC.